This T cell receptor (beta chain) comes out of a study of radiotherapy plus CTLA-4 blockade in lung cancer. About the research overall: Of the patients, roughly 17% showed objective responses and under 40% attained disease control. Overall study findings and caveats: Early blood T cell clone dynamics, with interferon-beta, were reported to best predict response. Researchers report tumor-derived TCR clones expanding in blood after radiotherapy plus ipilimumab.

The data were produced by immunoSEQ multiplex PCR, yet TCRdb's version contains in-frame clones alone and is incomplete. The table records some 71,000 clones, approximately 76% of them present only once. With regard to this clone: What it binds is not known.

Patients with chemo-refractory metastatic non-small-cell lung cancer received focal radiation plus CTLA-4 blockade with ipilimumab. The material was peripheral blood, obtained from a patient treated with radiotherapy plus ipilimumab. The source is a human donor with non-small cell lung cancer whose response to radiotherapy plus ipilimumab could not be evaluated. Some clones in this sample may be carry-over from other donors' samples.

The CDR3 DNA follows: TGTGCCAGCAGCCCCAGGGCGGACGAGCAGTACTTC. Translated, it gives CASSPRADEQYF. V is TRBV5-5 and J is TRBJ2-7, with D perhaps matching TRBD1 (5 bases). The CDR3 is 12 residues long. Germline CDR1 SGHKS, CDR2 YYEKEE (reference sequence). V was shortened by 4 bases and J by 5 bases, with 10 bases between the two germline ends.